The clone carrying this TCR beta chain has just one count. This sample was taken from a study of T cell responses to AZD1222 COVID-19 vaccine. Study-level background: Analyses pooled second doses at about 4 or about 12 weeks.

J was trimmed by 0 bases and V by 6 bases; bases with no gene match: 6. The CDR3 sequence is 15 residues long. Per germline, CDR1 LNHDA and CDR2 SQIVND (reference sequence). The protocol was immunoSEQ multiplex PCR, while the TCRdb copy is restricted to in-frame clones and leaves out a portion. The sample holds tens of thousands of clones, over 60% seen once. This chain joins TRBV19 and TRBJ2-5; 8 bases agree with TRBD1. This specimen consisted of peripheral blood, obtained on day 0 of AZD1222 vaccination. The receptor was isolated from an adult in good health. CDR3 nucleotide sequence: TGTGCCAGTAGCCTACGACAGGGGAACCAAGAGACCCAGTACTTC. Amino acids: CASSLRQGNQETQYF. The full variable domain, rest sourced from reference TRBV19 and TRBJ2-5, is DGGITQSPKYLFRKEGQNVTLSCEQNLNHDAMYWYRQDPGQGLRLIYYSQIVNDFQKGDIAEGYSVSREKKESFPLTVTSAQKNPTAFYLCASSLRQGNQETQYFGPGTRLLVL.